This is a list of T cell receptor beta chains from one sample in a study of PD-1 blockade in classical Hodgkin lymphoma. Profiling relied on immunoSEQ multiplex PCR, and the TCRdb table lists in-frame clones only, not all of them. This sample yields 20,000 to 25,000 clones, of which 85% to 90% are seen a single time; about 0.24% belongs to the top ten. Sample: CD4+ T cells from blood. These receptor sequences come from a human donor with classical Hodgkin lymphoma. The CDR3 runs from the conserved cysteine through the conserved F or W. A D gene is named only where the DNA matches it firmly. Clone size appears in some rows only: once, few, many, or a class for an expanded clone.

cdr3_length | j_call | v_call | clone_size | d_call | cdr3_nt | cdr3_aa
13 | TRBJ1-2 | TRBV4-3 | . | TRBD1 | TGCGCCAGCAGCGGGGACAGGTACTATGGCTACACCTTC | CASSGDRYYGYTF
12 | TRBJ1-2 | TRBV18 | . | . | TGTGCCAGCTCACCCGGGGAAAGGGGCTACACCTTC | CASSPGERGYTF
10 | TRBJ1-1 | TRBV10-1 | few | . | TGCGCCAGCGAGGACGGTGAAGCTTTCTTT | CASEDGEAFF
13 | TRBJ2-7 | TRBV28 | . | . | TGTGCCAGCACAGCTGGGAAACCCTACGAGCAGTACTTC | CASTAGKPYEQYF
16 | TRBJ2-5 | TRBV19 | . | TRBD1 | TGTGCCAGTAGTGTCTCGACAGGGGCCCTCCAAGAGACCCAGTACTTC | CASSVSTGALQETQYF
13 | TRBJ1-6 | TRBV10-2 | . | . | TGCGCCAGCAGTGCATCGCTCGAGTCACCCCTCCACTTT | CASSASLESPLHF
17 | TRBJ2-1 | TRBV18 | . | TRBD2 | TGTGCCAGCTCACCACTCGCGACTAGCGGGACCTACAATGAGCAGTTCTTC | CASSPLATSGTYNEQFF
16 | TRBJ2-3 | TRBV18 | . | TRBD2 | TGTGCCAGCTCCCGGGAGGTCGCAGGATCCACAGATACGCAGTATTTT | CASSREVAGSTDTQYF
15 | TRBJ2-1 | TRBV5-4 | . | TRBD1 | TGTGCCAGCAGCTTGAGGGGACAGGGGGCGACTGAGCAGTTCTTC | CASSLRGQGATEQFF
13 | TRBJ2-1 | TRBV6-5 | once | TRBD1 | TGTGCCAGCAGTCGAGGACAGGGGAATGAGCAGTTCTTC | CASSRGQGNEQFF
13 | TRBJ1-1 | TRBV29-1 | . | . | TGCAGCGTTGCCGAGACAGGGAACACTGAAGCTTTCTTT | CSVAETGNTEAFF
13 | TRBJ1-1 | TRBV29-1 | few | . | TGCAGCGTGGGGTCGGGAAGGGGCACTGAAGCTTTCTTT | CSVGSGRGTEAFF
14 | TRBJ1-2 | TRBV19 | . | . | TGTGCCAGTGGCCCGGGACGGCTTAACTATGGCTACACCTTC | CASGPGRLNYGYTF
17 | TRBJ1-4 | TRBV2 | . | TRBD1 | TGTGCCAGCAGAGCCGGGACAGGGTTCGAAGAGGGTGAAAAACTGTTTTTT | CASRAGTGFEEGEKLFF
15 | TRBJ2-5 | TRBV2 | . | TRBD1 | TGTGCCAGCAGTGAAGACAGGGGGCTAAGGGAGACCCAGTACTTC | CASSEDRGLRETQYF
14 | TRBJ2-1 | TRBV7-2 | . | TRBD2 | TGTGCCAGCAAGTCGGGACTAGCGGGCAATGAGCAGTTCTTC | CASKSGLAGNEQFF
14 | TRBJ2-5 | TRBV6-1 | . | . | TGTGCCAGCAGCGGCGTAGGACGGAAAGAGACCCAGTACTTC | CASSGVGRKETQYF
14 | TRBJ1-2 | TRBV5-1 | . | . | TGCGCCAGCAGCCCGGGAGGGGGAACCTATGGCTACACCTTC | CASSPGGGTYGYTF
16 | TRBJ1-6 | TRBV6-1 | . | . | TGTGCCAGCAGTGGGGGGGGCGTGGAATATAATTCACCCCTCCACTTT | CASSGGGVEYNSPLHF
15 | TRBJ2-2 | TRBV25-1 | . | . | TGTGCCAGCAGTGTAACAGGGACGAACACCGGGGAGCTGTTTTTT | CASSVTGTNTGELFF
15 | TRBJ2-7 | TRBV7-2 | . | . | TGTGCCAGCAGCTTAGCGTGGGGGGCCCAGTACGAGCAGTACTTC | CASSLAWGAQYEQYF
15 | TRBJ1-2 | TRBV6-5 | . | TRBD1 | TGTGCCAGCAGGCAAATGACAGGGTCGGGCTATGGCTACACCTTC | CASRQMTGSGYGYTF
14 | TRBJ2-1 | TRBV6-5 | . | . | TGTGCCAGCAGTCCCCAGGGACTCTACAATGAGCAGTTCTTC | CASSPQGLYNEQFF
15 | TRBJ2-2 | TRBV7-2 | . | . | TGTGCCAGCAGCCGACAGATTTCGAACACCGGGGAGCTGTTTTTT | CASSRQISNTGELFF
12 | TRBJ2-7 | TRBV5-1 | . | . | TGCGCCAGCAGCTTGGGAGGTTACGAGCAGTACTTC | CASSLGGYEQYF
13 | TRBJ1-2 | TRBV10-2 | few | . | TGCGCCAGCAGTGAGTCGCCGGACTATGGCTACACCTTC | CASSESPDYGYTF
13 | TRBJ2-4 | TRBV6-1 | . | . | TGTGCCAGCAGCTCCAGAGGTGGGAGCATTCAGTACTTC | CASSSRGGSIQYF
14 | TRBJ2-7 | TRBV11-3 | . | TRBD2 | TGTGCCAGCAGCCCTATTAGCGGGCCCTACGAGCAGTACTTC | CASSPISGPYEQYF
15 | TRBJ2-3 | TRBV7-9 | . | . | TGTGCCAGCAGCTTAGCCCTCCCTACCACAGATACGCAGTATTTT | CASSLALPTTDTQYF
13 | TRBJ2-7 | TRBV13 | . | TRBD1 | TGTGCCAGCAGCCAGACAGGGCGGTACGAGCAGTACTTC | CASSQTGRYEQYF
18 | TRBJ1-4 | TRBV27 | . | . | TGTGCCAGCAAACCACTAGGGGCAGGTCGAGCAACTAATGAAAAACTGTTTTTT | CASKPLGAGRATNEKLFF
13 | TRBJ1-5 | TRBV2 | . | . | TGTGCCAGCAGTCAGGGTAGCAATCAGCCCCAGCATTTT | CASSQGSNQPQHF
16 | TRBJ2-3 | TRBV4-3 | . | . | TGCGCCAGCAGCCTTTATAGCGGAGCTATGACAGATACGCAGTATTTT | CASSLYSGAMTDTQYF
12 | TRBJ1-1 | TRBV30 | . | . | TGTGCCCGGGGGAGGGCGAACACTGAAGCTTTCTTT | CARGRANTEAFF
19 | TRBJ2-1 | TRBV12-5 | . | TRBD2 | TGTGCTAGTGGTTTGTTCTCCCCGACTAGCGGGTCCGGGCACGGTGAGCAGTTCTTC | CASGLFSPTSGSGHGEQFF
11 | TRBJ1-2 | TRBV25-1 | . | . | TGTGCCAGCAGTGGTGGGGGAGGCTACACCTTC | CASSGGGGYTF
14 | TRBJ2-7 | TRBV14 | . | . | TGTGCCAGCAGCCAAGATTTTGACCGCTACGAGCAGTACTTC | CASSQDFDRYEQYF
16 | TRBJ2-1 | TRBV6-1 | . | . | TGTGCCAGCAGTGAAGCCCCCTTTAGCTCCTACAATGAGCAGTTCTTC | CASSEAPFSSYNEQFF
15 | TRBJ2-5 | TRBV2 | . | . | TGTGCCAGCAGAAGGACTCGCGGGGTAAAAGAGACCCAGTACTTC | CASRRTRGVKETQYF
15 | TRBJ1-5 | TRBV30 | . | . | TGTGCCTGGAGTCCGGGGGTATATAGCAATCAGCCCCAGCATTTT | CAWSPGVYSNQPQHF
15 | TRBJ2-1 | TRBV9 | once | TRBD2 | TGTGCCAGCAGCGTAGGCCTAGCGGTGATCAATGAGCAGTTCTTC | CASSVGLAVINEQFF
16 | TRBJ1-3 | TRBV11-2 | . | TRBD1 | TGTGCCAGCAGCTTGGGGACAGCCCTCTCTGGAAACACCATATATTTT | CASSLGTALSGNTIYF
11 | TRBJ2-5 | TRBV20-1 | . | . | TGCAGTGCTGTTAGCCTTGAGACCCAGTACTTC | CSAVSLETQYF
14 | TRBJ2-7 | TRBV5-5 | . | . | TGTGCCAGCAGCTTGTCGGGGACAACCTACGAGCAGTACTTC | CASSLSGTTYEQYF
11 | TRBJ2-1 | TRBV14 | . | . | TGTGCCAGCAGCCAGGTGCATGAGCAGTTCTTC | CASSQVHEQFF
16 | TRBJ1-1 | TRBV9 | . | . | TGTGCCAGCAGCGTATTTCCAGACAAAGCGGAAACTGAAGCTTTCTTT | CASSVFPDKAETEAFF
14 | TRBJ1-4 | TRBV7-2 | . | . | TGTGCCAGCAGCCGGATCGGGGATAATGAAAAACTGTTTTTT | CASSRIGDNEKLFF
13 | TRBJ2-2 | TRBV28 | . | . | TGTGCCAGCAGTTTACCTGGTCGCGGGGAGCTGTTTTTT | CASSLPGRGELFF
15 | TRBJ2-1 | TRBV7-2 | . | TRBD2 | TGTGCCAGCAGCTCCCTAGCGGGAGTCTTAACTGAGCAGTTCTTC | CASSSLAGVLTEQFF
14 | TRBJ1-1 | TRBV7-2 | . | . | TGTGCCAGCAGCTTCAGAGGAGAGAGAACTGAAGCTTTCTTT | CASSFRGERTEAFF